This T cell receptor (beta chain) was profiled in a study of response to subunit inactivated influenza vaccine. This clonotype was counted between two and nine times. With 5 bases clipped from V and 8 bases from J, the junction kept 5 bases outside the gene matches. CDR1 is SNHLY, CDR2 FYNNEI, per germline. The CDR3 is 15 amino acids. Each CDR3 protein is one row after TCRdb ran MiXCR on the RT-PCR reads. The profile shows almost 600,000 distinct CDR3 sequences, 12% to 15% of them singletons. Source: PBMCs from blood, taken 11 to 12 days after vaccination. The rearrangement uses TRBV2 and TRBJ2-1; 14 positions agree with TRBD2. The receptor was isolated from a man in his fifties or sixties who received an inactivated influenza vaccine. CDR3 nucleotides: TGTGCCAGCAGTAAGGGACTAGCGGGAGCGGATGAGCAGTTCTTC. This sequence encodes CASSKGLAGADEQFF.